The 16 T cell receptor beta chains reported below all come from one sample, sequenced in a study of shared clonotypes between healthy human individuals (TCRdb year 2020). Receptors were amplified or captured by the immunoSEQ multiplex PCR assay. As stored in TCRdb, this immuneACCESS dataset retains in-frame rearrangements with V and J assigned. A fraction of the clones does not appear; measured against another copy, unresolved V genes explain less than half of the discrepancy, and the remainder lacks a known reason. This sample lists some 1 million clones; about 80% were detected once. Approximately 1.5% of the sample belongs to the ten largest clones. Sample: memory CD4+ T cells sorted from blood. This specimen's cell subset or site label, interpreted: CD45RA-negative fraction. The receptors stem from a man younger than 30 in good health.

The chain is built from TRBV6-1 and TRBJ2-2, with a tentative D call TRBD1 (5 bases). Per germline, CDR1 MNHNS and CDR2 SASEGT. The germline V and J ends were trimmed by 6 bases and 0 bases, with 8 bases remaining between them. This CDR3 spans 14 amino acids. The CDR3 sequence is CASRQDSNTGELFF. In DNA form, the CDR3 reads TGTGCCAGCAGACAGGATTCGAACACCGGGGAGCTGTTTTTT.

The chain couples TRBV2 to TRBJ2-3, with 13 nucleotides matching TRBD2. The CDR3 totals 21 residues. CDR1 and CDR2 from the germline V gene are SNHLY and FYNNEI. J lost 0 bases, V lost 0 bases, and 12 bases had no gene match. This chain's CDR3 is CASSEASSALAGGSSTDTQYF. The CDR3 DNA sequence: TGTGCCAGCAGTGAAGCGAGTTCCGCACTAGCGGGGGGGAGCAGCACAGATACGCAGTATTTT.

The count of this clone is one. The chain employs TRBV6-6 and TRBJ1-2; D remains unclear. This CDR3 has 16 amino acids. The germline CDR1 and CDR2 sequences are MNHNY and SVGAGI (reference sequence). V gave up 2 bases and J gave up 1 base, with 14 bases separating them. Here the CDR3 DNA reads TGTGCCAGCAGTTACGGTACCGGAAGCATTAACTATGGCTACACCTTC. Encoded protein: CASSYGTGSINYGYTF.

The rearrangement uses TRBV25-1 and TRBJ1-3; no firm D call. V was shortened by 4 bases and J by 4 bases, with 14 bases between the two germline ends. Germline values: CDR1 MGHDK, CDR2 SYGVNS. The CDR3 spans 15 residues. The chain's CDR3 is CASSGLDGRGNTIYF. Here the CDR3 DNA reads TGTGCCAGCAGTGGTCTAGACGGAAGAGGAAACACCATATATTTT.

This chain uses TRBV7-8 with TRBJ2-3; D is tentatively TRBD1 or TRBD2 (6 bases each). CDR1 SGHVS and CDR2 FQNEAQ come from the germline V gene. Trimming stripped 1 base from V and 13 bases from J, with 12 bases between. The CDR3 runs to 12 residues. This chain's CDR3 is CASSLERGAKYF. DNA of the CDR3: TGTGCCAGCAGCTTAGAGAGGGGGGCCAAGTATTTT. Complete variable domain (other parts from reference TRBV7-8 and TRBJ2-3): GAGVSQSPRYKVAKRGQDVALRCDPISGHVSLFWYQQALGQGPEFLTYFQNEAQLDKSGLPSDRFFAERPEGSVSTLKIQRTQQEDSAVYLCASSLERGAKYFGPGTRLTVL.

CDR3 nucleotide sequence: TGCGCCAGCAGCTTGCAGGCACAGGGGCCCCTCGAAGCTTTCTTT. This translates into CASSLQAQGPLEAFF. This chain uses TRBV5-1 with TRBJ1-1, with 7 bases identical to TRBD1. The CDR3 sequence is 15 residues long. The germline V gene has CDR1 SGHRS and CDR2 YFSETQ. The V and J ends lost 1 base and 8 bases, in that order; junction bases with no gene match: 11.

J is TRBJ2-2 and V is TRBV7-2, with 9 bases fitting TRBD2. The CDR3 spans 18 residues. With V trimmed by 1 base and J by 5 bases, 11 bases remained unmatched. Germline V lookup: CDR1 SGHTA, CDR2 FQGNSA. CDR3 nucleotide sequence: TGTGCCAGCAGCTTAGGGGGCCCGCGCGGGAGGGAAACCGGGGAGCTGTTTTTT. Protein sequence: CASSLGGPRGRETGELFF.

Note on this clone: A much larger clone differs by one base, so this may be a read error. The rearrangement joins TRBV7-9 to TRBJ1-5; tentatively, D is TRBD1 (5 bases). Germline CDR1 and CDR2: SEHNR and FQNEAQ (reference sequence). The V and J ends lost 5 bases and 1 base respectively, with 6 bases between them. CDR3 length: 13 amino acids. CDR3 sequence (DNA): TGTGCCAGCAGCCGGGACAGCAATCAGCCCCAGCATTTT. Encoded protein: CASSRDSNQPQHF.

The chain uses TRBV5-1 and TRBJ2-1; D unresolved. This CDR3 is built from 14 residues. V lost 2 bases and J 1 base, leaving 7 bases between the germline ends. Germline loops: CDR1 SGHRS, CDR2 YFSETQ. The CDR3 sequence is CASSFGDSYNEQFF. CDR3 DNA: TGCGCCAGCAGCTTTGGGGATTCCTACAATGAGCAGTTCTTC.

The chain couples TRBV30 to TRBJ1-6; the D gene is possibly TRBD1 (6 bases). Trimming removed 4 bases from V and 5 bases from J, with 15 bases in between. CDR3 length: 15 residues. Germline CDR1 reads GTSNPN; CDR2 reads SVGIG (reference sequence). This CDR3 reads CAWIKQGSHNSPLHF. Here the CDR3 DNA reads TGTGCCTGGATCAAACAGGGATCCCATAATTCACCCCTCCACTTT.

This clone has only one observation. V gene TRBV19 combines with J gene TRBJ1-5; D may be TRBD1 (5 bases). This CDR3 has 13 residues. CDR1 and CDR2 from the germline V gene are LNHDA and SQIVND (reference sequence). V lost 5 bases and J 4 bases, leaving 9 bases between the germline ends. In DNA, the CDR3 is TGTGCCAGTAGTGAAGGGGTGAATCAGCCCCAGCATTTT. This sequence encodes CASSEGVNQPQHF.

In regard to this clone: Other nucleotide sequences in the sample specify the same CDR3. This chain joins TRBV7-2 and TRBJ2-2, with D uncertain. CDR1 and CDR2 from the germline V gene are SGHTA and FQGNSA. The CDR3 is 13 residues long. Trimming took 4 bases from V and 5 from J, leaving 8 bases between them. In DNA, the CDR3 is TGTGCCAGCAGCTCCTTGCGTACCGGGGAGCTGTTTTTT. Its translation: CASSSLRTGELFF.

The V and J genes are TRBV27 and TRBJ1-1; 8 nucleotides agree with TRBD1. Trimming cost V 3 bases and J 5 bases; bases outside gene matches: 8. Germline CDR1 MNHEY, CDR2 SMNVEV (reference sequence). This CDR3 is 15 amino acids long. DNA of the CDR3: TGTGCCAGCAGTTTTGGGCAGGGGGCGCGGACTGAAGCTTTCTTT. Translation: CASSFGQGARTEAFF.

Note on this clone: The sample holds other DNA sequences that translate to the same CDR3. The chain is built from TRBV6-1 and TRBJ1-1; D uncertain. Deletions cut 0 bases from V and 7 bases from J, with 0 bases between. This CDR3 is built from 10 residues. The germline V gene has CDR1 MNHNS and CDR2 SASEGT. The CDR3 reads CASSEAEAFF. The CDR3 coding sequence is TGTGCCAGCAGTGAAGCTGAAGCTTTCTTT.

The chain employs TRBV5-1 and TRBJ2-3; weak D call: TRBD1 (5 bases). Looked up from germline, CDR1 is SGHRS and CDR2 is YFSETQ. The CDR3 has 14 residues. The germline V and J ends were trimmed by 3 bases and 1 base, with 9 bases remaining between them. CDR3 loop: CASSWQGGTDTQYF. Written as DNA, the CDR3 is TGCGCCAGCAGCTGGCAGGGCGGCACAGATACGCAGTATTTT.

The chain joins TRBV5-6 to TRBJ2-1; D uncertain. CDR3 length equals 12 residues. Between the trimmed V and J ends, which lost 0 bases and 9 bases, there was a span of 7 bases. Germline CDR1 SGHDT, CDR2 YYEEEE. The CDR3 reads CASSLGWTEQFF. In DNA form, the CDR3 reads TGTGCCAGCAGCTTGGGTTGGACTGAGCAGTTCTTC.